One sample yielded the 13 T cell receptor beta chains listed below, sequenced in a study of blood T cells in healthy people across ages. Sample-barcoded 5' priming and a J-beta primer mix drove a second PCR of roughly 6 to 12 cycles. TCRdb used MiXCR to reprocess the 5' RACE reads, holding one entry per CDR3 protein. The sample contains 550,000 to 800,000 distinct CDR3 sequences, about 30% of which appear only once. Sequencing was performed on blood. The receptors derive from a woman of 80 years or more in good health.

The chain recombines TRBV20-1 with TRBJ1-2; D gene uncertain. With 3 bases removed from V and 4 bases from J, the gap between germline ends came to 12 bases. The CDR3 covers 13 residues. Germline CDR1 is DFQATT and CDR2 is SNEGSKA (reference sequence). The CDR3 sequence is CSASGEARYGYTF. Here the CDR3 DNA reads TGCAGTGCTAGTGGAGAAGCTCGCTATGGCTACACCTTC.

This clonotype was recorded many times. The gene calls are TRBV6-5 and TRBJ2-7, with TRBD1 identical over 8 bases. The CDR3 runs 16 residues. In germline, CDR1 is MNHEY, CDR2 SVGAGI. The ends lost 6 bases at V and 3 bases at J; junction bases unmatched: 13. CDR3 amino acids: CASSTPERTGFYEQYF. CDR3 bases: TGTGCCAGCAGCACCCCCGAACGGACAGGGTTCTACGAGCAGTACTTC.

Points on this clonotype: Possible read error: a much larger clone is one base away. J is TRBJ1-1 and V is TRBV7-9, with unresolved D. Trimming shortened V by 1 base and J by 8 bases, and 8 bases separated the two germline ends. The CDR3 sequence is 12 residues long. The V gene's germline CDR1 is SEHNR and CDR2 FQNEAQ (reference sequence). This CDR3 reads CASSLGVDEAFF. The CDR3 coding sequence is TGTGCCAGCAGCTTAGGGGTGGACGAAGCTTTCTTT.

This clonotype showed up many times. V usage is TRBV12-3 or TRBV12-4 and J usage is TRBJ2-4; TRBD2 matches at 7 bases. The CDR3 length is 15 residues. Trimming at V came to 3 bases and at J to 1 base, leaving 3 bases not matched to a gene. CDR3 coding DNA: TGTGCCAGCAGTTTCGGGGGGACGGCCAAAAACATTCAGTACTTC. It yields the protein CASSFGGTAKNIQYF.

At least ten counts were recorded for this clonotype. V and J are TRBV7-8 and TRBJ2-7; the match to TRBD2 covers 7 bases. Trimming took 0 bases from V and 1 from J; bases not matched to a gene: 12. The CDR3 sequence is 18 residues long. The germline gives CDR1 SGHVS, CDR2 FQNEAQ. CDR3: CASSLAGGNLRPSYEQYF. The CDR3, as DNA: TGTGCCAGCAGCTTAGCGGGGGGGAACTTAAGGCCGTCCTACGAGCAGTACTTC. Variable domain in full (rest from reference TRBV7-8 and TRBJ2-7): GAGVSQSPRYKVAKRGQDVALRCDPISGHVSLFWYQQALGQGPEFLTYFQNEAQLDKSGLPSDRFFAERPEGSVSTLKIQRTQQEDSAVYLCASSLAGGNLRPSYEQYFGPGTRLTVT.

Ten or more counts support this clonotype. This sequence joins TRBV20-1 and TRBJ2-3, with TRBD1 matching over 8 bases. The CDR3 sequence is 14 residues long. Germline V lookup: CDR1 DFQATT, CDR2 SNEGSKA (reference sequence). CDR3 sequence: CEGRQGTSTDTQYF. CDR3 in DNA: TGCGAAGGTAGACAGGGGACTAGCACAGATACGCAGTATTTT.

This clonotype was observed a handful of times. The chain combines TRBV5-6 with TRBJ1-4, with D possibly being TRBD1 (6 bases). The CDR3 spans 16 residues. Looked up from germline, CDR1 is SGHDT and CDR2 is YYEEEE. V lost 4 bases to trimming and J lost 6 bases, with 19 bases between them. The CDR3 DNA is TGTGCCAGCAGCCCGACTACACAGGGAGGGGATGAAAAACTGTTTTTT. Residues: CASSPTTQGGDEKLFF.

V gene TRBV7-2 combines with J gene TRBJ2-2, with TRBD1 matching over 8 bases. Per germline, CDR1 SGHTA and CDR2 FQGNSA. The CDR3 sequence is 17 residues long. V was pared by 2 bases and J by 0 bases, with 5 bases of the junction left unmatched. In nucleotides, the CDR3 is TGTGCCAGCAGCTTATCCCCGGACAGGGCGAACACCGGGGAGCTGTTTTTT. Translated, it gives CASSLSPDRANTGELFF.

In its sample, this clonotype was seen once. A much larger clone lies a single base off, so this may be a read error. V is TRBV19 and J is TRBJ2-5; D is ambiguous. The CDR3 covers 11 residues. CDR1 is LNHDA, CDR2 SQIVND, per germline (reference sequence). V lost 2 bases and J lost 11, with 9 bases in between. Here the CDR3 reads CASSIRNEQYF. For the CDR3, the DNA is TGTGCCAGTAGTATAAGGAATGAGCAGTACTTC.

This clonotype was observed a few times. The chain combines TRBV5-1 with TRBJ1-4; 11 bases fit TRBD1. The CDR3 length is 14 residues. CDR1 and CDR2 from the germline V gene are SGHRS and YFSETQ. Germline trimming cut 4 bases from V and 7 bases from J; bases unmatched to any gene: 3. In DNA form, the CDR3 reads TGCGCCAGCAGCGCGGGACAGGGGGGTGAAAAACTGTTTTTT. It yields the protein CASSAGQGGEKLFF.

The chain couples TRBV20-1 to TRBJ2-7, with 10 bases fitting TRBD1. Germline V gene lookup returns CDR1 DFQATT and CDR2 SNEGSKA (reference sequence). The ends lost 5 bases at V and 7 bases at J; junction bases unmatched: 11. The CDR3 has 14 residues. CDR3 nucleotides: TGCAGTGCTCCCTTCTCCGGGACAGGGGTTGAGCAGTACTTC. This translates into CSAPFSGTGVEQYF.

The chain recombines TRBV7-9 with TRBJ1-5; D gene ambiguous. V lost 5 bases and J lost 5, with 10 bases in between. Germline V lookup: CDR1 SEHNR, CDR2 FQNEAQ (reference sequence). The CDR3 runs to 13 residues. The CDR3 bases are TGTGCCAGCAGCCACGACAAGGATCAGCCCCAGCATTTT. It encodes CASSHDKDQPQHF.

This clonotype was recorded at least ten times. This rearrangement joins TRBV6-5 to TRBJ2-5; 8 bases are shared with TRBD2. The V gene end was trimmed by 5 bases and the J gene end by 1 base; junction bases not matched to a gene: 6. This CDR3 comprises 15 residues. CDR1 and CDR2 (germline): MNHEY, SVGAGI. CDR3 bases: TGTGCCAGCAGTACAAGCGGGGGACGCCAAGAGACCCAGTACTTC. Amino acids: CASSTSGGRQETQYF.